This T cell receptor (beta chain) appears in the sequencing data of a study of graft-versus-host responses after intestinal transplantation. Across the whole study: Multivisceral, liver-intestinal, or isolated intestinal transplants were performed in recipients. Recipients uniformly received anti-thymocyte globulin induction, followed by tacrolimus and steroids for three to four years.

Data came from immunoSEQ multiplex PCR; TCRdb stores just in-frame clones and leaves some out. Of roughly 100,000 clones in the sample, 91% were seen once. Concerning this clone: The antigen is unknown.

General study points: Researchers found GvH clones in recipient marrow, and some showed up first in ileum or blood.

The CDR3 is made up of 14 amino acids. Deletions cut 7 bases from V and 1 base from J, with 13 bases between. Germline V CDR1 and CDR2: SGHTA, FQGNSA. The J gene is TRBJ1-1, the V gene TRBV7-2; no clear D. This TCR derives from a human donor who was the organ donor for an intestinal transplant. The sequences come from unstimulated CD4+ T cells sorted from spleen or lymph node cells, collected before transplant. CDR3 sequence (DNA): TGTGCCAGCATTCCCTCCACACGGAACACTGAAGCTTTCTTT. The encoded protein is CASIPSTRNTEAFF.